One and the same sample provided the 2 T cell receptor beta chains below, sequenced in a study of blood T cells in healthy people across ages. With a J-beta primer mix and a sample-barcoded 5' primer, a second PCR ran 7 to 11 cycles. TCRdb ran MiXCR on the 5' RACE reads and lists one entry per CDR3 protein. The sample has more than 800,000 distinct CDR3 sequences, around 30% seen once. Sequenced material: blood. The receptors shown here come from a woman older than 75 in good health.

This clonotype was seen a few times. This chain uses TRBV30 with TRBJ2-7, with D hard to call. The CDR3 length is 14 residues. Germline assignment: CDR1 GTSNPN and CDR2 SVGIG (reference sequence). Trimming stripped 0 bases from V and 1 base from J, with 10 bases between. The CDR3 loop is CAWSVGRISYEQYF. In nucleotides, the CDR3 is TGTGCCTGGAGTGTAGGCAGAATTTCCTACGAGCAGTACTTC. The variable domain in full, with the rest retrieved from reference TRBV30 and TRBJ2-7, is SQTIHQWPATLVQPVGSPLSLECTVEGTSNPNLYWYRQAAGRGLQLLFYSVGIGQISSEVPQNLSASRPQDRQFILSSKKLLLSDSGFYLCAWSVGRISYEQYFGPGTRLTVT.

To note about this clonotype: This CDR3 fails to terminate in the conserved phenylalanine or tryptophan, so it likely reflects a read error. The rearrangement uses TRBV5-6 and TRBJ2-7; possible D gene TRBD1, 5 bases. V lost 4 bases and J lost 2, with 16 bases in between. The CDR3 has 15 amino acids. From germline, CDR1 is SGHDT and CDR2 YYEEEE. The CDR3 protein is CASSRRGQATYEQYC. Here the CDR3 DNA reads TGTGCCAGCAGCAGGCGTGGACAAGCGACCTACGAGCAGTACTGC.